This TCR beta chain was sequenced during a study of OX40 agonist ivuxolimab in advanced cancers. For the study at large: Enrolled patients in dose escalation had cancers that were hepatocellular carcinoma, melanoma, renal cell or head and neck cancer.

The V gene lost 3 bases and the J gene lost 10 bases, with 18 bases spanning the gap. This CDR3 is built from 14 residues. Germline values: CDR1 MNHEY, CDR2 SMNVEV (reference sequence). Profiling relied on immunoSEQ multiplex PCR, and the TCRdb table lists in-frame clones only, not all of them. This sample has about 39,000 clones, with approximately 80% found just once. This clone was detected a few times. This chain uses TRBV27 with TRBJ1-2, with a possible D match to TRBD1 (5 bases). The specimen was CD4+ or CD8+ T cells sorted from blood, collected in a trial of the OX40 agonist ivuxolimab. The source is an adult with an advanced solid tumor such as melanoma, head and neck, liver or kidney cancer. The CDR3 DNA reads TGTGCCAGCAGTTTGGCCGGGACGGCCTCCTTCTACACCTTC. It is translated as CASSLAGTASFYTF.